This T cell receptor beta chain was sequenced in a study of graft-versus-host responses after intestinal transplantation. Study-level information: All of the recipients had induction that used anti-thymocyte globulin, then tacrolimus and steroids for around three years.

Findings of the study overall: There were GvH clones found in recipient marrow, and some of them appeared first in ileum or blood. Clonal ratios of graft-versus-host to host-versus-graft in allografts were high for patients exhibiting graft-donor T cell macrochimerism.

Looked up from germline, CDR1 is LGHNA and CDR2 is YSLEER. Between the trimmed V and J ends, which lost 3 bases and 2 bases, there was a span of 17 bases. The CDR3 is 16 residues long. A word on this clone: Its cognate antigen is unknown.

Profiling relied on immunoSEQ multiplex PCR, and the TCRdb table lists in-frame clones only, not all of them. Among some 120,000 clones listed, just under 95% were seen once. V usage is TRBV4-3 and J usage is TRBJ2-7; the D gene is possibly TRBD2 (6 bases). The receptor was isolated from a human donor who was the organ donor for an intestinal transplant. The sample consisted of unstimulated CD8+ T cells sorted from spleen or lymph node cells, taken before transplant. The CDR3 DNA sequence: TGCGCCAGCAGCCAGAGCACGGGCGGGACCCCCTACGAGCAGTACTTC. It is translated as CASSQSTGGTPYEQYF.